These 3 T cell receptor beta chains were all obtained from the same sample, sequenced in a study of cytomegalovirus exposure and HLA in healthy donors. Amplification used 60 Vbeta primers and 13 Jbeta primers. Measured with immunoSEQ multiplex PCR; TCRdb has only the in-frame clones, and not every one. In the table there are some 190,000 clones, 75% to 85% of which are singletons. The sequenced material came from PBMCs. These receptors were collected from a young man in good health and CMV-seronegative.

The chain combines TRBV5-6 with TRBJ1-5; TRBD1 agrees at 9 bases. This CDR3 has 15 residues. Germline assignment: CDR1 SGHDT and CDR2 YYEEEE. V dropped 2 bases and J dropped 4; count of bases not matched to a gene: 4. CDR3 sequence reads: CASSFRQGVNQPQHF. DNA of the CDR3: TGTGCCAGCAGCTTTAGACAGGGGGTTAATCAGCCCCAGCATTTT.

This chain joins TRBV6-5 and TRBJ1-5; tentative D call: TRBD1 (5 bases). Germline CDR1 and CDR2: MNHEY and SVGAGI. V was shortened by 6 bases and J by 4 bases, with 16 bases between the two germline ends. The CDR3 runs to 15 residues. The DNA of the CDR3 is TGTGCCAGCAGACCCACTGGGGCCGCTAATCAGCCCCAGCATTTT. Its translation: CASRPTGAANQPQHF.

The chain couples TRBV4-2 to TRBJ2-3; possibly TRBD1 for D (5 bases). Germline assignment: CDR1 LGHNA and CDR2 YNFKEQ. V was shortened by 1 base and J by 2 bases, with 7 bases between the two germline ends. This CDR3 has 14 amino acids. In DNA, the CDR3 is TGTGCCAGCAGCCAAGTACAGGCCACAGATACGCAGTATTTT. Residues: CASSQVQATDTQYF.